This T cell receptor (beta chain) came from a study of beta chain features in type 1 diabetes. Germline V gene lookup returns CDR1 SEHNR and CDR2 FQNEAQ (reference sequence). Trimming removed 3 bases at V and 3 bases at J, with 14 bases between. The CDR3 extends over 16 amino acids. Comment on this clone: Its specificity is not known.

TCRB transcripts that were expressed got sequenced, as all of the isolated RNA had been reverse transcribed. Only in-frame clones appear in the TCRdb table, and some are missing; sequencing was by immunoSEQ multiplex PCR. The profile covers under 300,000 clones, with approximately 15% appearing a single time and roughly 0.019% taken by the ten largest. General study findings and limits: All four CD4+ subsets of Type 1 diabetes patients contained TCRB CDR3s that were moderately but significantly shorter.

Sequencing was done on a sample of naive CD4+ T cells from blood. The rearrangement uses TRBV7-9 and TRBJ2-2; tentatively, D is TRBD1 (7 bases). The clonotype comes from a man aged 25-45 years with type 1 diabetes. The CDR3 here is CASSFRQGGDTGELFF. As DNA, the CDR3 is TGTGCCAGCAGCTTTCGACAGGGAGGCGACACCGGGGAGCTGTTTTTT.